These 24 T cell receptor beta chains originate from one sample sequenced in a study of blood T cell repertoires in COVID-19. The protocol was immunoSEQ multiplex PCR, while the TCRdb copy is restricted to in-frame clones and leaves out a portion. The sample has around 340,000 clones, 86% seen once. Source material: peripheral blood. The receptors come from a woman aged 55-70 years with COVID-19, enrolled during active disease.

The CDR3 loop reads CSVRWYENTEAFF. CDR3 coding DNA: TGCAGCGTGAGGTGGTACGAGAACACTGAAGCTTTCTTT. The chain recombines TRBV29-1 with TRBJ1-1; D call uncertain. CDR1 is SQVTM, CDR2 ANQGSEA, per germline. CDR3 length: 13 amino acids. V dropped 6 bases and J dropped 1 base, with 12 bases sitting between them.

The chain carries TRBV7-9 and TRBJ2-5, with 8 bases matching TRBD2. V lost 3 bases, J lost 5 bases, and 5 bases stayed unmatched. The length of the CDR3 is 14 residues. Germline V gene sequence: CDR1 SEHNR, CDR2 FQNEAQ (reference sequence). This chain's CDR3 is CASSFGGGTETQYF. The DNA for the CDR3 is TGTGCCAGCAGCTTCGGGGGGGGCACGGAGACCCAGTACTTC.

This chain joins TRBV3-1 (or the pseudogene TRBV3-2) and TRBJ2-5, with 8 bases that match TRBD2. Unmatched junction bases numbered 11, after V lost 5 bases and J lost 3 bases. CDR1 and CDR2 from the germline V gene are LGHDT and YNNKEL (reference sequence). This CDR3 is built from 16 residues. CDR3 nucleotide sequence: TGTGCCAGCAGCGCCCCTCACACTAGCGGTGAAGAGACCCAGTACTTC. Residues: CASSAPHTSGEETQYF.

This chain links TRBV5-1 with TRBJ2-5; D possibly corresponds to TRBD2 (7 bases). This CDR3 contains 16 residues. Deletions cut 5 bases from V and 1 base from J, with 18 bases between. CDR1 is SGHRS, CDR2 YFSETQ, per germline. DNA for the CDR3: TGCGCCAGCAGGAGGGGGACCTTAGCGGGCCAAGAGACCCAGTACTTC. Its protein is CASRRGTLAGQETQYF. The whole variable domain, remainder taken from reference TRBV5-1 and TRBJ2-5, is KAGVTQTPRYLIKTRGQQVTLSCSPISGHRSVSWYQQTPGQGLQFLFEYFSETQRNKGNFPGRFSGRQFSNSRSEMNVSTLELGDSALYLCASRRGTLAGQETQYFGPGTRLLVL.

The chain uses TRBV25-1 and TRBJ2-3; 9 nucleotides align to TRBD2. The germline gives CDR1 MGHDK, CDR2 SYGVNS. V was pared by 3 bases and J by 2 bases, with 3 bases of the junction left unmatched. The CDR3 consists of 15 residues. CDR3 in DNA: TGTGCCAGCAGTGATAGCGGGGGATTCACAGATACGCAGTATTTT. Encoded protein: CASSDSGGFTDTQYF.

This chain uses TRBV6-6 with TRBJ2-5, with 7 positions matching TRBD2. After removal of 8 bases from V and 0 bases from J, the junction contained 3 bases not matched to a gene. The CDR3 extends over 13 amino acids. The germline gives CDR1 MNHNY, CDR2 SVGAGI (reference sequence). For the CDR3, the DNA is TGTGCCAGCCAAACTAGCGACCAAGAGACCCAGTACTTC. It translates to CASQTSDQETQYF.

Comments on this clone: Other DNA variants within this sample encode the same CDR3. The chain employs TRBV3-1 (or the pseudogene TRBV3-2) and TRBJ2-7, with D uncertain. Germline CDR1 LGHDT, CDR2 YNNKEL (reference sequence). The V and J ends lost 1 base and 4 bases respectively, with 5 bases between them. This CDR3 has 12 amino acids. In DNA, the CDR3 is TGTGCCAGCAGCCAAGCCGGGTACGAGCAGTACTTC. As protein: CASSQAGYEQYF.

The CDR3 region is CASSLTGPQETQYF. CDR3 DNA: TGTGCCAGCAGCTTGACAGGACCCCAAGAGACCCAGTACTTC. This sequence joins TRBV11-2 and TRBJ2-5; the D gene is possibly TRBD1 (6 bases). Trimming cost V 3 bases and J 1 base, with 9 bases left between them. Per germline, CDR1 SGHAT and CDR2 FQNNGV. This CDR3 contains 14 residues.

The CDR3 bases are TGTGCCAGCAGCCGGCTGGGGGGACAGGGGGCTTTCTACGAGCAGTACTTC. Amino acid sequence: CASSRLGGQGAFYEQYF. The V and J genes are TRBV3-1 (or the pseudogene TRBV3-2) and TRBJ2-7, with TRBD1 identical over 12 bases. Germline V CDR1 and CDR2: LGHDT, YNNKEL (reference sequence). This CDR3 region has 17 residues. With V trimmed by 4 bases and J by 3 bases, 10 bases remained unmatched.

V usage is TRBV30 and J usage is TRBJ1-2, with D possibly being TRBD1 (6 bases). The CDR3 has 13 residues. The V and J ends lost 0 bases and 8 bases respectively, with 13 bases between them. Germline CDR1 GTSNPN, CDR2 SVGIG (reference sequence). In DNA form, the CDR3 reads TGTGCCTGGAGTGTACTACAGGGTGCGGGCTACACCTTC. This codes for CAWSVLQGAGYTF.

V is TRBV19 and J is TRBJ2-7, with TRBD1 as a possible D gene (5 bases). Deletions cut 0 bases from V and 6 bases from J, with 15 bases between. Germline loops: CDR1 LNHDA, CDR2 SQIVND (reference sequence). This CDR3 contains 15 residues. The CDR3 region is CASSIEGWSQGEQYF. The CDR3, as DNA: TGTGCCAGTAGTATAGAGGGTTGGAGCCAGGGCGAGCAGTACTTC.

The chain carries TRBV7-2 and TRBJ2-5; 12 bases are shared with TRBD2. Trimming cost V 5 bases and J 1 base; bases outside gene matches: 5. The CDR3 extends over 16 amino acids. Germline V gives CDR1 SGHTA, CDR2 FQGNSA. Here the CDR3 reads CASSVSSGGAQETQYF. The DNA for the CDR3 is TGTGCCAGCAGCGTATCTAGCGGGGGGGCCCAAGAGACCCAGTACTTC.

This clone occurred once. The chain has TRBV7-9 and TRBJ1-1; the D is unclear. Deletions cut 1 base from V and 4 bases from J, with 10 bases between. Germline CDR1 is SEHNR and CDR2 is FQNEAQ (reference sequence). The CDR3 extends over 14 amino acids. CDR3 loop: CASSLGWQVTEAFF. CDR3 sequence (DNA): TGTGCCAGCAGCTTAGGTTGGCAAGTCACTGAAGCTTTCTTT.

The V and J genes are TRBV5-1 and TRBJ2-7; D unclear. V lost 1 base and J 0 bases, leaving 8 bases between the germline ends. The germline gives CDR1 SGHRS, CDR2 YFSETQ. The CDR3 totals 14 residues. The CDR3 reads CASSLQTASYEQYF. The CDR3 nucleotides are TGCGCCAGCAGCTTGCAGACTGCCTCCTACGAGCAGTACTTC.

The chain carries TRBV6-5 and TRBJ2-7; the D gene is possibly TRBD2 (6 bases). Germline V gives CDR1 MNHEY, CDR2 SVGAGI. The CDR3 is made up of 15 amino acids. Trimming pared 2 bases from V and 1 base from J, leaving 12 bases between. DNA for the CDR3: TGTGCCAGCAGTTACGTACGGGGGAGTTCCTACGAGCAGTACTTC. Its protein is CASSYVRGSSYEQYF.

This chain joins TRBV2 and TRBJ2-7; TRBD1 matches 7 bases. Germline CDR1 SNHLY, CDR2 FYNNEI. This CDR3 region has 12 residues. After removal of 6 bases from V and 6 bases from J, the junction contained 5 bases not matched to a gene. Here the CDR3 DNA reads TGTGCCAGCAGCCCACAGGGGCGCGAGCAGTACTTC. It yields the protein CASSPQGREQYF.

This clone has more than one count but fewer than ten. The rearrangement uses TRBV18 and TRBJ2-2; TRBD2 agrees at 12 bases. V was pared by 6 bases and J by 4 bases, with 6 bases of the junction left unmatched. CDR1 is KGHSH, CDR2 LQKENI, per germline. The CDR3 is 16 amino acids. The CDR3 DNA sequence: TGTGCCAGCTCGCGGACTAGCGGGGACTTCACCGGGGAGCTGTTTTTT. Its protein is CASSRTSGDFTGELFF.

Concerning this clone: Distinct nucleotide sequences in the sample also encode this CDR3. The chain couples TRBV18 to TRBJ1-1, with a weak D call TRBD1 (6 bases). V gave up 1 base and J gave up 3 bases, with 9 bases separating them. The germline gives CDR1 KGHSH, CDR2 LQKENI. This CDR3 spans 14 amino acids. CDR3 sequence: CASSPQDRDTEAFF. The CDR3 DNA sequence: TGTGCCAGCTCACCACAGGACAGAGACACTGAAGCTTTCTTT.

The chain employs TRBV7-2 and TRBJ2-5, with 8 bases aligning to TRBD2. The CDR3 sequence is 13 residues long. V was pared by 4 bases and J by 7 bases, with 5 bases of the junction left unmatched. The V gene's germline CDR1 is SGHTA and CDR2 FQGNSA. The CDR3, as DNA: TGTGCCAGCAGCTCGGGACTAGGGGGGACCCAGTACTTC. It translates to CASSSGLGGTQYF.

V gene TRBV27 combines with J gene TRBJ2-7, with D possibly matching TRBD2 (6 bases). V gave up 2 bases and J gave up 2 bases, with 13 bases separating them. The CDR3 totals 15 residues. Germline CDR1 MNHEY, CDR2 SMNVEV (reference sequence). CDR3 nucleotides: TGTGCCAGCAGTTTACCGGGGGTACCCCCCTACGAGCAGTACTTC. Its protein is CASSLPGVPPYEQYF.

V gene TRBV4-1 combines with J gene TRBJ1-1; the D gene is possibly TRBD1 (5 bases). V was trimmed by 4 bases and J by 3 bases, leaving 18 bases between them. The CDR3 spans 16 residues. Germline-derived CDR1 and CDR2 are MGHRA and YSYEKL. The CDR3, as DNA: TGCGCCAGCAGCCTTGGGTTTATAGAAGGGGACACTGAAGCTTTCTTT. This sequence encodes CASSLGFIEGDTEAFF.

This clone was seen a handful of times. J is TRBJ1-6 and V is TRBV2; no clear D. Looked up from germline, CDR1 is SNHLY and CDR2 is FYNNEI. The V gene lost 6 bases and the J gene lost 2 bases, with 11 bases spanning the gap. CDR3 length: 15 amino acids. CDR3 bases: TGTGCCAGCAGCCTCAGACTTACCTATAATTCACCCCTCCACTTT. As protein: CASSLRLTYNSPLHF.

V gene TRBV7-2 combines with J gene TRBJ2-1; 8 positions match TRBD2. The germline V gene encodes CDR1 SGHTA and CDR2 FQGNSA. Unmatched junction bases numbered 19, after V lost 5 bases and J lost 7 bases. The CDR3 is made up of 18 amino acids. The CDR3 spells CASSRVRITGGPANEQFF. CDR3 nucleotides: TGTGCCAGCAGCCGCGTCCGAATAACGGGGGGGCCGGCGAATGAGCAGTTCTTC. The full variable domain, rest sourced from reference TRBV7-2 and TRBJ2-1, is GAGVSQSPSNKVTEKGKDVELRCDPISGHTALYWYRQSLGQGLEFLIYFQGNSAPDKSGLPSDRFSAERTGGSVSTLTIQRTQQEDSAVYLCASSRVRITGGPANEQFFGPGTRLTVL.

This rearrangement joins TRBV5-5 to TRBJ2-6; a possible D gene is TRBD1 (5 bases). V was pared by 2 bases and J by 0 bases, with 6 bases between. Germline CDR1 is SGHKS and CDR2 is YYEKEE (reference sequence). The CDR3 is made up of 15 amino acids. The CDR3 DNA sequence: TGTGCCAGCAGCTTAACAGGCTCTGGGGCCAACGTCCTGACTTTC. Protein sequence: CASSLTGSGANVLTF. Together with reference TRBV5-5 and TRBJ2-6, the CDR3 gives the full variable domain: DAGVTQSPTHLIKTRGQQVTLRCSPISGHKSVSWYQQVLGQGPQFIFQYYEKEERGRGNFPDRFSARQFPNYSSELNVNALLLGDSALYLCASSLTGSGANVLTFGAGSRLTVL.